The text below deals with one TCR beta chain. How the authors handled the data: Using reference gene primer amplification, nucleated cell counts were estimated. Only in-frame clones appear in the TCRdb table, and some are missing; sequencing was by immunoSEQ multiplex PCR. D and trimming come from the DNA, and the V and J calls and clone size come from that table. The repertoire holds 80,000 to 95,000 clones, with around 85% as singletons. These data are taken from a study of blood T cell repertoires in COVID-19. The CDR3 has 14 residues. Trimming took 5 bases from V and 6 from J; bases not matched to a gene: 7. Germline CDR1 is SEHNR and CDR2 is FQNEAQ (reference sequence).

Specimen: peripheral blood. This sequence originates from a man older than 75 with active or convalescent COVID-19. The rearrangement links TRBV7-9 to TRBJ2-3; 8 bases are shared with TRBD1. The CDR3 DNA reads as TGTGCCAGCAGCATATCAGCAGGGGGCGATACGCAGTATTTT. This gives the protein CASSISAGGDTQYF.